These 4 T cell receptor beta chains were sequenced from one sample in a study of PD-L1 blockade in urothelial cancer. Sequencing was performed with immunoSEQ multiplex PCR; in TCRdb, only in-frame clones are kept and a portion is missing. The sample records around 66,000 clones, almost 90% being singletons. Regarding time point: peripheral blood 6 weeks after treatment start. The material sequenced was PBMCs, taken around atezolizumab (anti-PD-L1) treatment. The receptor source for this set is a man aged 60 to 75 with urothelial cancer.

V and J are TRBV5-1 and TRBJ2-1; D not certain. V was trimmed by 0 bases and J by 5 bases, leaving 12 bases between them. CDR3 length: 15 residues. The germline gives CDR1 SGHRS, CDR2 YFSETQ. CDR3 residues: CASSLVAILNNEQFF. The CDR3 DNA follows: TGCGCCAGCAGCTTGGTGGCCATATTAAACAATGAGCAGTTCTTC.

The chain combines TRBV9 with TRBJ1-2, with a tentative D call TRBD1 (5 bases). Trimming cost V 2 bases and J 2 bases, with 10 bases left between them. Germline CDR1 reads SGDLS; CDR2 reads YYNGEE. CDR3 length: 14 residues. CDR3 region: CASSVQGINYGYTF. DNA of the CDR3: TGTGCCAGCAGCGTCCAGGGTATAAACTATGGCTACACCTTC.

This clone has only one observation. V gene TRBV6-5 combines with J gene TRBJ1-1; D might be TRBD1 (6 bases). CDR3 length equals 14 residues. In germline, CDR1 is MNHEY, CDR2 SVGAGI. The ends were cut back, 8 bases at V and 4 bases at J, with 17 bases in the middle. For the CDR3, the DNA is TGTGCCAGCCACAGGGCTTTAAGTTTCACTGAAGCTTTCTTT. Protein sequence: CASHRALSFTEAFF.

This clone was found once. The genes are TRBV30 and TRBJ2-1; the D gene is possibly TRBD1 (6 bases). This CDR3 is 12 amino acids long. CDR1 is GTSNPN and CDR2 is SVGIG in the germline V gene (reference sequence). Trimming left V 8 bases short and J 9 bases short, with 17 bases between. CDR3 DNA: TGTGCCACCGGGACAAACAGAGCTGAGCAGTTCTTC. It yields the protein CATGTNRAEQFF.